This T cell receptor (beta chain) appears in the sequencing data of a study of blood T cell repertoires in COVID-19 (dated by TCRdb to 2018 to 2021). In the study overall: Collaborator samples came from the United States, Italy and Spain and covered acute and convalescent phases of COVID-19. The dataset comprised deeply sampled blood TCRbeta repertoires from subjects exposed to, actively infected with, or recovered from COVID-19. The material from the prospective study consisted of cDNA or gDNA derived from T cells, B-cell-depleted T cells, or PBMCs. The repertoires were made available in a free public database intended to serve as a resource for research on the immune response to SARS-CoV-2. Where available, HLA class I and class II types were taken from metadata supplied by the sample provider and were not determined by assay-based typing. The samples were drawn from the first 160 participants of the ongoing ImmuneRACE study and from 950 to 1,500 subjects provided by 6 global collaborators. A de-identified subject ID, COVID-19 status, age in years and sex were almost always included in the sample metadata.

Comment on this clone: Its antigen is unknown. No per-base quality is available; no much larger clone lies one base away.

General study outcomes and caveats: Clinical and demographic metadata were provided uncurated, with the amount varying by source and participant.

Taken from cysteine to phenylalanine, the CDR3 has 13 residues. Solely the CDR3 DNA is kept, with 39 bases framed from the first base. Between the V and J ends, shortened by 1 base and 3 bases respectively, the junction contains 10 bases. In the germline V gene, CDR1 corresponds to SQVTM and CDR2 to ANQGSEA. The immunoSEQ Assay, a bias-controlled multiplex PCR, was used to amplify TCRbeta CDR3 regions from genomic DNA. Concerning the study's data processing: Within the assay, amplification of reference gene primers was used to estimate how many nucleated cells each sample contained. To quantify the absolute abundance of each unique TCRbeta CDR3 rearrangement, sequence reads were collapsed and filtered. For each sample, productive Simpson clonality was calculated by taking the square root of Simpson's diversity index across productive rearrangements. TCRdb took over this immuneACCESS table, retaining in-frame rearrangements with V and J assigned. Such tables are incomplete; in checked studies, under half of the missing clones stem from an unresolved V gene, and the remainder is unexplained. D and trimming were read from the DNA, whereas the V and J calls and clone size are those reported in that table. The sample table lists about 84,000 clones, 80% to 90% of them with a count of one. In total, the top ten clones hold roughly a sixth of the sample.

Whole blood was collected in K2EDTA tubes by collaborating institutions according to the institutions' own protocols. For TCRbeta analysis, collaborators shipped samples as frozen whole blood, isolated PBMCs, or DNA extracted from either of those sample types. The chain is encoded by TRBV29-1 joined to TRBJ2-7, and TRBD1 may be the D gene, going by 7 matching bases. The sequenced material came from peripheral blood. The TCR sequence derives from an elderly woman with acute or convalescent COVID-19. The encoded CDR3 is CSVEGQGGYEQYF. The DNA is as follows: TGCAGCGTTGAAGGGCAGGGGGGCTACGAGCAGTACTTC.